Listed here are 24 T cell receptor beta chains from one sample, sequenced in a study of memory CD4+ T cells and cytomegalovirus serostatus. Here immunoSEQ multiplex PCR was the method, and the copy in TCRdb shows in-frame clones only, minus some. The sample consists of some 41,000 clones, approximately 80% of them appearing once. Single viable CD3+CD4+CD8-CD45RO+ cells were sorted as the memory CD4+ T cells. The material sequenced was memory CD4+ T cells from blood. The receptors come from an adult in good health and CMV-seronegative.

The chain combines TRBV10-3 with TRBJ1-2, with 11 bases fitting TRBD1. CDR3 length: 19 residues. Losses at the gene ends were 4 bases for V and 4 bases for J; bases not matched to a gene: 17. Germline loops: CDR1 ENHRY, CDR2 SYGVKD. The CDR3 loop is CAISASPGQGGEWSYGYTF. The DNA for the CDR3 is TGTGCCATCAGTGCTAGTCCGGGACAGGGGGGTGAGTGGAGCTATGGCTACACCTTC.

The V and J genes are TRBV11-3 and TRBJ2-1; maybe TRBD2 (5 bases). The CDR3 contains 13 residues. Germline V CDR1 and CDR2: SGHNT, YENEEA. V lost 5 bases and J 3 bases, leaving 8 bases between the germline ends. The CDR3 DNA reads as TGTGCCAGCAGCACCCGGGACTACAATGAGCAGTTCTTC. It yields the protein CASSTRDYNEQFF.

This clone occurred a few times. The V call is TRBV14, the J call TRBJ2-7; D is perhaps TRBD1 (5 bases). The V gene lost 4 bases and the J gene lost 7 bases, with 14 bases spanning the gap. This CDR3 comprises 13 residues. Germline CDR1 is SGHDN and CDR2 is FVKESK. The CDR3 protein is CASSRTTNREQYF. In DNA form, the CDR3 reads TGTGCCAGCAGCCGTACGACGAACAGGGAGCAGTACTTC.

This CDR3 is CASSASGTPNTGELFF. CDR3 DNA sequence: TGCGCCAGCAGCGCATCCGGGACCCCGAACACCGGGGAGCTGTTTTTT. The rearrangement joins TRBV5-1 to TRBJ2-2; D tentatively fits TRBD1 or TRBD2 (5 bases each). Germline-derived CDR1 and CDR2 are SGHRS and YFSETQ. There are 16 residues in the CDR3. V lost 4 bases, J lost 0 bases, and 13 bases lay in between.

CDR3 in DNA: TGTGCCAGCAGTTTGGTTTCTTGGCGGGGAAAGGACTATGGCTACACCTTC. Translating gives CASSLVSWRGKDYGYTF. The rearrangement links TRBV28 to TRBJ1-2; D is unresolved. This CDR3 contains 17 residues. Germline V gives CDR1 MDHEN, CDR2 SYDVKM. V was pared by 3 bases and J by 3 bases, with 20 bases between.

The CDR3 nucleotides are TGTGCCAGCAGCTTGGGACTAGCCCAAGAGACCCAGTACTTC. Its protein is CASSLGLAQETQYF. The rearrangement links TRBV5-4 to TRBJ2-5; 7 bases line up with TRBD2. Germline V gives CDR1 SGHNT, CDR2 YYREEE (reference sequence). V was clipped by 0 bases and J by 1 base; unmatched bases: 0. The CDR3 runs 14 residues.

The chain couples TRBV5-1 to TRBJ2-3, with D maybe TRBD1 (5 bases). The germline V and J ends were trimmed by 0 bases and 3 bases, with 8 bases remaining between them. This CDR3 has 14 amino acids. Germline values: CDR1 SGHRS, CDR2 YFSETQ. The CDR3 loop is CASSLADRTDTQYF. For the CDR3, the DNA is TGCGCCAGCAGCTTGGCAGACAGAACAGATACGCAGTATTTT.

The chain uses TRBV7-2 and TRBJ2-7; 10 bases align to TRBD2. CDR1 and CDR2 (germline): SGHTA, FQGNSA. V shed 5 bases and J 3 bases; nucleotides not matched to a gene: 7. The CDR3 contains 15 residues. CDR3 nucleotide sequence: TGTGCCAGCAGCCGCCGGGCTAGCGGGAGCTACGAGCAGTACTTC. Residues: CASSRRASGSYEQYF.

The table lists this clone with a count of one. This chain connects TRBV10-3 to TRBJ1-2, with D unresolved. This CDR3 has 12 residues. V lost 4 bases and J 2 bases, leaving 5 bases between the germline ends. CDR1 and CDR2 from the germline V gene are ENHRY and SYGVKD. The CDR3 spells CAISGPNYGYTF. Written as DNA, the CDR3 is TGTGCCATCAGTGGGCCGAACTATGGCTACACCTTC.

With respect to this clone: The junction departs from the called germline gene at one end, perhaps through a read error. This chain joins TRBV19 and TRBJ1-5; 7 positions match TRBD1. The CDR3 is 13 residues long. Germline V gene sequence: CDR1 LNHDA, CDR2 SQIVND (reference sequence). The CDR3 bases are TGTGCCAGTAGTATTGGGACAGTCCCTCGGTATGATTTT. Encoded protein: CASSIGTVPRYDF.

The chain recombines TRBV12-5 with TRBJ2-5; 16 bases fit TRBD2. J lost 5 bases, V lost 8 bases, and 11 bases had no gene match. Per germline, CDR1 LGHNT and CDR2 FRNRAP. The CDR3 consists of 17 residues. CDR3 coding DNA: TGTGCTAGTTCCCCGGGACTAGCGGGAGGGCCCGGGGAGACCCAGTACTTC. Its translation: CASSPGLAGGPGETQYF.

CDR3 in amino acids: CASLLGGGGLVGYTF. In nucleotides, the CDR3 is TGTGCCAGCCTACTAGGGGGGGGCGGACTTGTTGGCTACACCTTC. The chain recombines TRBV6-6 with TRBJ1-2; TRBD1 might be the D (6 bases). V lost 8 bases to trimming and J lost 7 bases, with 23 bases between them. The length of the CDR3 is 15 residues. Germline V gene sequence: CDR1 MNHNY, CDR2 SVGAGI (reference sequence).

The chain combines TRBV4-2 with TRBJ2-2; maybe TRBD2 (5 bases). This CDR3 comprises 13 residues. The germline V gene has CDR1 LGHNA and CDR2 YNFKEQ. Trimming removed 5 bases at V and 2 bases at J, with 6 bases between. This CDR3 reads CASSEGNTGELFF. In nucleotides, the CDR3 is TGTGCCAGCAGCGAGGGAAACACCGGGGAGCTGTTTTTT.

The rearrangement joins TRBV30 to TRBJ1-1, with 8 nucleotides matching TRBD1. V dropped 2 bases and J dropped 4; count of bases not matched to a gene: 9. The V gene's germline CDR1 is GTSNPN and CDR2 SVGIG (reference sequence). The CDR3 is 15 residues long. DNA of the CDR3: TGTGCCTGGAGTATAAGGACAGGGTTGGGCACTGAAGCTTTCTTT. Translation gives CAWSIRTGLGTEAFF.

V and J are TRBV7-6 and TRBJ1-5, with D unclear. The V gene lost 2 bases and the J gene lost 8 bases, with 7 bases spanning the gap. Germline-derived CDR1 and CDR2 are SGHVS and FNYEAQ. CDR3 length equals 12 residues. CDR3 in DNA: TGTGCCAGCAGCTTAAAAGGAAAGCCCCAGCATTTT. This gives the protein CASSLKGKPQHF.

This chain joins TRBV27 and TRBJ2-1; D unresolved. CDR1 MNHEY and CDR2 SMNVEV come from the germline V gene (reference sequence). The CDR3 consists of 13 residues. Trimming took off 6 bases at V and 9 bases at J, with 15 bases between the two ends. The CDR3 sequence is CASRGMIEPEQFF. The DNA for the CDR3 is TGTGCCAGCAGGGGAATGATTGAGCCTGAGCAGTTCTTC.

This rearrangement joins TRBV7-8 to TRBJ2-7; 8 bases align to TRBD2. The CDR3 extends over 16 amino acids. V shed 5 bases and J 1 base; nucleotides not matched to a gene: 10. The germline V gene has CDR1 SGHVS and CDR2 FQNEAQ. CDR3 region: CASSPYRVAGSYEQYF. CDR3 DNA: TGTGCCAGCAGCCCCTATAGGGTAGCGGGATCCTACGAGCAGTACTTC.

This clone appeared a few times. The chain carries TRBV27 and TRBJ1-5, with 8 nucleotides matching TRBD1. The CDR3 loop spans 15 amino acids. The V gene end was trimmed by 3 bases and the J gene end by 3 bases; junction bases not matched to a gene: 4. Germline V gene data show CDR1 as MNHEY and CDR2 as SMNVEV (reference sequence). In nucleotides, the CDR3 is TGTGCCAGCAGTTTGGCGGGACAGGCCAATCAGCCCCAGCATTTT. As protein: CASSLAGQANQPQHF.

This clone has just a few counts. The chain has TRBV30 and TRBJ1-1; TRBD1 might be the D (5 bases). Germline V gene lookup returns CDR1 GTSNPN and CDR2 SVGIG (reference sequence). This CDR3 spans 13 amino acids. Trimming removed 3 bases at V and 2 bases at J, with 10 bases between. This CDR3 is CAWSPDINTEAFF. The CDR3 DNA reads as TGTGCCTGGAGCCCGGACATTAACACTGAAGCTTTCTTT.

Here the CDR3 reads CASSLVVSGGVYNEQFF. CDR3 DNA: TGCGCCAGCAGCTTGGTAGTTTCGGGAGGCGTCTACAATGAGCAGTTCTTC. The chain employs TRBV5-1 and TRBJ2-1; the match to TRBD2 covers 7 bases. Losses at the gene ends were 0 bases for V and 3 bases for J; bases not matched to a gene: 9. CDR3 length equals 17 residues. Per the germline V gene, CDR1 is SGHRS and CDR2 is YFSETQ.

The chain employs TRBV6-6 and TRBJ2-7, with 8 bases identical to TRBD1. Trimming cost V 5 bases and J 5 bases; bases outside gene matches: 5. CDR3 length: 13 amino acids. Germline V lookup: CDR1 MNHNY, CDR2 SVGAGI (reference sequence). CDR3 sequence (DNA): TGTGCCAGCAGTCGGACAGGGCTTCACGAGCAGTACTTC. Translated, it gives CASSRTGLHEQYF.

The rearrangement joins TRBV2 to TRBJ2-7; 8 bases align to TRBD2. Per the germline V gene, CDR1 is SNHLY and CDR2 is FYNNEI. Trimming cost V 6 bases and J 7 bases; bases outside gene matches: 11. This CDR3 contains 14 residues. The DNA for the CDR3 is TGTGCCAGCAGGGACAGCCGGGGGGGCAGGGAGCAGTACTTC. Residues: CASRDSRGGREQYF.

The V gene is TRBV5-1, the J gene TRBJ2-7, with 7 nucleotides matching TRBD2. V lost 7 bases and J lost 7; bases outside the gene matches: 14. The CDR3 extends over 14 amino acids. Germline CDR1 is SGHRS and CDR2 is YFSETQ. CDR3 coding DNA: TGCGCCAGCTCCCGAGGGTCCACGCGGGAGGAGCAGTACTTC. Its translation: CASSRGSTREEQYF.

The CDR3 nucleotides read TGTGCCAGCAGTTTATTCTACAGGGGGCGCGAGGTGACCCAGTACTTC. It codes for CASSLFYRGREVTQYF. This chain connects TRBV28 to TRBJ2-5, with 9 bases identical to TRBD1. The CDR3 length is 16 residues. The trim removed 1 base at V and 7 bases at J, leaving 10 bases unmatched. Germline loops: CDR1 MDHEN, CDR2 SYDVKM.